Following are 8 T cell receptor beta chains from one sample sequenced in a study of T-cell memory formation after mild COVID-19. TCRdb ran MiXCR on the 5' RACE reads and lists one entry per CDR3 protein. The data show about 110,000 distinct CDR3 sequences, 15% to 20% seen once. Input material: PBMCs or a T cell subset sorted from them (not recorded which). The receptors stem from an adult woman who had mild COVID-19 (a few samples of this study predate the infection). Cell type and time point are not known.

The CDR3 here is CASSLSGQGPHF. CDR3 sequence (DNA): TGTGCCAGCAGCTTATCCGGACAGGGGCCGCATTTT. The chain has TRBV7-9 and TRBJ1-5; 9 nucleotides align to TRBD1. CDR3 length equals 12 residues. Germline-derived CDR1 and CDR2 are SEHNR and FQNEAQ (reference sequence). V shed 2 bases and J 15 bases; nucleotides not matched to a gene: 5.

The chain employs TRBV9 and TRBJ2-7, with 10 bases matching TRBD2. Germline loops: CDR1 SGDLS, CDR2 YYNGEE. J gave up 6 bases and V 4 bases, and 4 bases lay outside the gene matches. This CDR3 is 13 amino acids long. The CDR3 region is CASSSGRAIEQYF. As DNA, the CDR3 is TGTGCCAGCAGCAGCGGGAGGGCCATCGAGCAGTACTTC. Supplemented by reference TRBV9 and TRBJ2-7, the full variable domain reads DSGVTQTPKHLITATGQRVTLRCSPRSGDLSVYWYQQSLDQGLQFLIQYYNGEERAKGNILERFSAQQFPDLHSELNLSSLELGDSALYFCASSSGRAIEQYFGPGTRLTVT.

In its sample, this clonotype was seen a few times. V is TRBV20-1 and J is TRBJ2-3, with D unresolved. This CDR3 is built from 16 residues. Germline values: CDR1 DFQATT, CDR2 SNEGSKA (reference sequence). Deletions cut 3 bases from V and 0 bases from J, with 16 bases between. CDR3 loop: CSASAVSRRSTDTQYF. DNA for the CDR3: TGCAGTGCTAGTGCCGTGAGCCGTCGCAGCACAGATACGCAGTATTTT.

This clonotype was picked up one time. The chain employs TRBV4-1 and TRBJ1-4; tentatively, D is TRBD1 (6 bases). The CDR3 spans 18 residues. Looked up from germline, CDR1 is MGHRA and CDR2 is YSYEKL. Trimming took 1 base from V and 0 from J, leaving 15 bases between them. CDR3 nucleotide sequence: TGCGCCAGCAGCCAAGTGCAAGGGACATTTGCAACTAATGAAAAACTGTTTTTT. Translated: CASSQVQGTFATNEKLFF.

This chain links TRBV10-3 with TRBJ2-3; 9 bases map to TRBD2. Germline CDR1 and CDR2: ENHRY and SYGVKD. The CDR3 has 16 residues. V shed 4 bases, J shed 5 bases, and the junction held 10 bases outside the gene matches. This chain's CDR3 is CAISAGAGGPQDTQYF. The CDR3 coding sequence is TGTGCCATCAGTGCAGGGGCGGGAGGGCCACAAGATACGCAGTATTTT.

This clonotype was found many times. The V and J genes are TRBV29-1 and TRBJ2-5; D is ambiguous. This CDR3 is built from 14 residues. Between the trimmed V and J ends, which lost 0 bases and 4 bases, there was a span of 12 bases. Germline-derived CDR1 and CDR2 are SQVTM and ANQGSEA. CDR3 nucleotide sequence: TGCAGCGTTGAAGATGGGGTTACCGTAGAGACCCAGTACTTC. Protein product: CSVEDGVTVETQYF.

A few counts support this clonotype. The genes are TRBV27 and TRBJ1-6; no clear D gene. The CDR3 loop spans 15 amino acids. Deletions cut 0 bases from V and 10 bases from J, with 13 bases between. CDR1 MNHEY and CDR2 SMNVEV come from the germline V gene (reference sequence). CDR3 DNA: TGTGCCAGCAGTTTATCGGGTGACGCGGGATCACCCCTCCACTTT. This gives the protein CASSLSGDAGSPLHF.

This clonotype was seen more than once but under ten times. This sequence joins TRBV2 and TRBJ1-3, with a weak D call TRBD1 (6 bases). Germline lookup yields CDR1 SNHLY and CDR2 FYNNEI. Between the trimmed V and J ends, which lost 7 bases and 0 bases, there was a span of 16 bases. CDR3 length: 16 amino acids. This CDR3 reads CASNSGGGYSGNTIYF. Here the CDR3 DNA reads TGTGCCAGCAACAGCGGAGGGGGATACTCTGGAAACACCATATATTTT. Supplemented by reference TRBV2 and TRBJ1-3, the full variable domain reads EPEVTQTPSHQVTQMGQEVILRCVPISNHLYFYWYRQILGQKVEFLVSFYNNEISEKSEIFDDQFSVERPDGSNFTLKIRSTKLEDSAMYFCASNSGGGYSGNTIYFGEGSWLTVV.